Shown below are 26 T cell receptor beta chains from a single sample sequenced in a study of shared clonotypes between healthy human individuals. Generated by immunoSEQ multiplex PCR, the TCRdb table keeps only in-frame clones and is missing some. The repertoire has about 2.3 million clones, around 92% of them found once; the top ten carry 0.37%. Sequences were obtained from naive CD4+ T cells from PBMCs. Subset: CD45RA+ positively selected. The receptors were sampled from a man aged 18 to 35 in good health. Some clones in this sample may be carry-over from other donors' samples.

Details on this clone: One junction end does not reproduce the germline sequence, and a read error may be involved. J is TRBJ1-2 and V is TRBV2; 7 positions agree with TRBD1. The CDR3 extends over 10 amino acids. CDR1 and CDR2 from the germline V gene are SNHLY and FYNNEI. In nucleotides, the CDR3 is TGTGCCAGCAGAGAAGGCGACAGGGTTTTC. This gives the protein CASREGDRVF.

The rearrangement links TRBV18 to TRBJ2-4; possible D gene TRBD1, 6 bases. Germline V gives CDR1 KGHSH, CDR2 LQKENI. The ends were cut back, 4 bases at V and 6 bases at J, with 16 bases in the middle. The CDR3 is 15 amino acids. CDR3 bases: TGTGCCAGCTCACTAAACCGGGACACGCCAAACATTCAGTACTTC. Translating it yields CASSLNRDTPNIQYF.

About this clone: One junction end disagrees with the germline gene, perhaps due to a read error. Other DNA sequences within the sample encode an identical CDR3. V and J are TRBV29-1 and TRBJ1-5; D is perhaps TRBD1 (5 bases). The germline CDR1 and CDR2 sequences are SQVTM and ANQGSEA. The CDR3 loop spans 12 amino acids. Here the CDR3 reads CSVVWGDQPQHF. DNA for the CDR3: TGCAGCGTTGTATGGGGGGATCAACCCCAGCATTTT.

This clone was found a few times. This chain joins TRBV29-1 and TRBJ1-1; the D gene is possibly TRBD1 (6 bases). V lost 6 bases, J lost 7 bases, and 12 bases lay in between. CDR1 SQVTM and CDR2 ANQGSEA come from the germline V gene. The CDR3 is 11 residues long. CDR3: CSVDRRNEAFF. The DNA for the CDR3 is TGCAGCGTCGACAGGAGGAATGAAGCTTTCTTT.

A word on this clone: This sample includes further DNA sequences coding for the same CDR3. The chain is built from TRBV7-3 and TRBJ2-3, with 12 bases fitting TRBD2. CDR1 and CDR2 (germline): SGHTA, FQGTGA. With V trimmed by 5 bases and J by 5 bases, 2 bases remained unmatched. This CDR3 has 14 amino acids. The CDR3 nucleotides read TGTGCCAGCAGCCCGGGACTAGCGGGAGATACGCAGTATTTT. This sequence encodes CASSPGLAGDTQYF.

CDR3 loop: CASSPAIGHLTGELFF. The CDR3 nucleotides read TGTGCCAGCTCACCCGCGATAGGACACCTCACCGGGGAGCTGTTTTTT. The rearrangement joins TRBV18 to TRBJ2-2; D might be TRBD1 (5 bases). Trimming removed 3 bases from V and 4 bases from J, with 15 bases in between. This CDR3 is 16 amino acids long. Germline V gene sequence: CDR1 KGHSH, CDR2 LQKENI.

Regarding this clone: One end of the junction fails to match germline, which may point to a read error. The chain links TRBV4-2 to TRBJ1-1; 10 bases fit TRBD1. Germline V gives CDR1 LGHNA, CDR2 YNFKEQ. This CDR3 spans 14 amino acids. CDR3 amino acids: CTSSLGTGDTEAFF. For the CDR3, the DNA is TGTACCAGCAGCCTTGGGACAGGGGACACTGAAGCTTTCTTT.

The DNA of the CDR3 is TGCGCCAGCAGTGAGAGGACAGGGAGCGGGGAGAAGTTCTTC. Translated, it gives CASSERTGSGEKFF. The J gene is TRBJ2-1, the V gene TRBV10-1, with D possibly TRBD1 on 8 matching bases. Germline V gene data show CDR1 as WNHNN and CDR2 as SYGVQD (reference sequence). V dropped 2 bases and J dropped 14 bases, with 19 bases sitting between them. The CDR3 spans 14 residues.

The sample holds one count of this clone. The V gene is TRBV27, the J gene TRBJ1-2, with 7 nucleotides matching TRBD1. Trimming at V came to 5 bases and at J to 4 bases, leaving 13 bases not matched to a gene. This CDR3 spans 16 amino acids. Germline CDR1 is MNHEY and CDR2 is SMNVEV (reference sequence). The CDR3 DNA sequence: TGTGCCAGCAGTACCTACTTAGGGGGCTGGGGCTATGGCTACACCTTC. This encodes CASSTYLGGWGYGYTF.

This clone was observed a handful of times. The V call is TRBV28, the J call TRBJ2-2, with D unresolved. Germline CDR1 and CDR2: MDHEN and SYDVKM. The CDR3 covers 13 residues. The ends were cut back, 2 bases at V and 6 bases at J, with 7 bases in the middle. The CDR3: CASSLGPPGELFF. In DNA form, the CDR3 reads TGTGCCAGCAGTTTAGGACCCCCCGGGGAGCTGTTTTTT.

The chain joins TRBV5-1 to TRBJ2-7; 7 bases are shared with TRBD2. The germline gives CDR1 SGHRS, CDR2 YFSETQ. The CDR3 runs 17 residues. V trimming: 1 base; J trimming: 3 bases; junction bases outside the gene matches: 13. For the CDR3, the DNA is TGCGCCAGCAGCTTGTTCACAGGCGGGGGTGTCGACTACGAGCAGTACTTC. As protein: CASSLFTGGGVDYEQYF.

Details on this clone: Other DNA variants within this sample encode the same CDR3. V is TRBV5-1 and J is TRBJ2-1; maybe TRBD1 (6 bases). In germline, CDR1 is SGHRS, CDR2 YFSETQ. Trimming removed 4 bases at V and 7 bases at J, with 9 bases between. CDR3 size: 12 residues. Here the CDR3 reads CASSLQGNEQFF. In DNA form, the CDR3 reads TGCGCCAGCAGCCTACAGGGAAATGAGCAGTTCTTC.

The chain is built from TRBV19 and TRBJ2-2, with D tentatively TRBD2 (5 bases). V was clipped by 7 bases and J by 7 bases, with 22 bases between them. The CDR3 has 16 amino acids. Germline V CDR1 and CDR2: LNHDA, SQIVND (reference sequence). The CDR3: CASTPPLGDGDGELFF. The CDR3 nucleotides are TGTGCCAGTACCCCACCGTTGGGAGATGGGGACGGGGAGCTGTTTTTT.

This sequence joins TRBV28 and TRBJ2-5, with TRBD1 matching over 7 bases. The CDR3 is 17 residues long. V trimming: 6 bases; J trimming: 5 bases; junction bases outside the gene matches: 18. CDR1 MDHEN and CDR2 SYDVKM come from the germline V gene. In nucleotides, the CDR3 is TGTGCCAGCAGCGATCGACAGGGTCAGCCTCCAGGGGAGACCCAGTACTTC. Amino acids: CASSDRQGQPPGETQYF.

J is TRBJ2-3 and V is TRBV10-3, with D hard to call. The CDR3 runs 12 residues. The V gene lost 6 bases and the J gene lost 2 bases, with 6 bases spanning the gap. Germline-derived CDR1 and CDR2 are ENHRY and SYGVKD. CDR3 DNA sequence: TGTGCCATCAGCAAAGACACAGATACGCAGTATTTT. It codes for CAISKDTDTQYF.

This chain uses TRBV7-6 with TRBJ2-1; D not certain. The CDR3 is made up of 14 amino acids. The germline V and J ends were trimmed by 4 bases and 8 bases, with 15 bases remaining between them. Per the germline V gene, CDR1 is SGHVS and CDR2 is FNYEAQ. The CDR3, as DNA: TGTGCCAGCAGCTCCCTCCCTCAGTCGGATGAGCAGTTCTTC. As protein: CASSSLPQSDEQFF. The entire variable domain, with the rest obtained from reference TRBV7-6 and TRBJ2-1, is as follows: GAGVSQSPRYKVTKRGQDVALRCDPISGHVSLYWYRQALGQGPEFLTYFNYEAQQDKSGLPNDRFSAERPEGSISTLTIQRTEQRDSAMYRCASSSLPQSDEQFFGPGTRLTVL.

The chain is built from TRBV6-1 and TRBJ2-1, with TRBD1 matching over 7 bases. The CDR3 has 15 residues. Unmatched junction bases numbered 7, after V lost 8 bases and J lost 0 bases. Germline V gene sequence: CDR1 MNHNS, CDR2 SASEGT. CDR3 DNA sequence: TGTGCCAGCTGCGAGACAGGGAGCTCCTACAATGAGCAGTTCTTC. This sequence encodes CASCETGSSYNEQFF.

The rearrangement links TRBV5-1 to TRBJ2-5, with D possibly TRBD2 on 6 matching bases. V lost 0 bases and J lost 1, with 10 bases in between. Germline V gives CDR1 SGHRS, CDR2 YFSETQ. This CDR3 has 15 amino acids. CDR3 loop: CASSLVGRIQETQYF. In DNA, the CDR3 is TGCGCCAGCAGCTTGGTAGGGAGGATCCAAGAGACCCAGTACTTC.

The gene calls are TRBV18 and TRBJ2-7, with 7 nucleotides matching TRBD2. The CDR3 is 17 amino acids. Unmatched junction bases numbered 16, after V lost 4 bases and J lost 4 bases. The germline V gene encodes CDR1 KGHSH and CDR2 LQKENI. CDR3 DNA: TGTGCCAGCTCACAGGGAGTTTCGGGACTACACTCTTACGAGCAGTACTTC. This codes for CASSQGVSGLHSYEQYF. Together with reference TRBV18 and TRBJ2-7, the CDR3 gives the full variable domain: NAGVMQNPRHLVRRRGQEARLRCSPMKGHSHVYWYRQLPEEGLKFMVYLQKENIIDESGMPKERFSAEFPKEGPSILRIQQVVRGDSAAYFCASSQGVSGLHSYEQYFGPGTRLTVT.

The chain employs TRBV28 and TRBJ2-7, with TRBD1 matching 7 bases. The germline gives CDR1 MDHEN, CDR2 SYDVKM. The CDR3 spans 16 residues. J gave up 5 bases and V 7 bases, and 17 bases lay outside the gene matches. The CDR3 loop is CASTPSPGRGSHEQYF. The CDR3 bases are TGTGCCAGCACCCCGAGTCCAGGCAGGGGGTCCCACGAGCAGTACTTC.

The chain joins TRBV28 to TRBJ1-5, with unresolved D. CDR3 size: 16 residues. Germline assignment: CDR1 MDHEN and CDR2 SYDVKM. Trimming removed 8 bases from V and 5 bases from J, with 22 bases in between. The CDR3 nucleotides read TGTGCCAGCCTACGCCTCGGGGAGGCGGCGTATCAGCCCCAGCATTTT. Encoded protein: CASLRLGEAAYQPQHF.

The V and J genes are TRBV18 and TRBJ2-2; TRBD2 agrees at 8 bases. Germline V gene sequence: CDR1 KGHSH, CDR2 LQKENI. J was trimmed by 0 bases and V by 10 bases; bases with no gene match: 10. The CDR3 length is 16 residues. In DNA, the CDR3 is TGTGCCACCCACTTCGCGGGACTAGCGAACACCGGGGAGCTGTTTTTT. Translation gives CATHFAGLANTGELFF.

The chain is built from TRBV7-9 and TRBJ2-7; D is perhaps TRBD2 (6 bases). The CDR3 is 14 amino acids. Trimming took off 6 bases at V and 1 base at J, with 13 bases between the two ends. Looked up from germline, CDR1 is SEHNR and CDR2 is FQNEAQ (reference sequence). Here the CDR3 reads CASSIGTVSYEQYF. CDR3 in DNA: TGTGCCAGCAGTATAGGGACTGTTTCCTACGAGCAGTACTTC. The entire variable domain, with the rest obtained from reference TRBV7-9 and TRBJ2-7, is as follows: DTGVSQNPRHKITKRGQNVTFRCDPISEHNRLYWYRQTLGQGPEFLTYFQNEAQLEKSRLLSDRFSAERPKGSFSTLEIQRTEQGDSAMYLCASSIGTVSYEQYFGPGTRLTVT.

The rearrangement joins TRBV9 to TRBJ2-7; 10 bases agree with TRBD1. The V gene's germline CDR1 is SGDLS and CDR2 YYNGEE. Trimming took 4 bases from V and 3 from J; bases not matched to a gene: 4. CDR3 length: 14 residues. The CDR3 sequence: CASSRTGGLYEQYF. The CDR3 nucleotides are TGTGCCAGCAGCCGGACAGGGGGTCTCTACGAGCAGTACTTC.

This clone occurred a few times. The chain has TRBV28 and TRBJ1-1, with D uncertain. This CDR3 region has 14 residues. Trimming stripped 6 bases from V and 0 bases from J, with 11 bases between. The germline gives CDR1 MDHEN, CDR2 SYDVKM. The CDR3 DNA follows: TGTGCCAGCAGGTGGACGAAGATGAACACTGAAGCTTTCTTT. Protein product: CASRWTKMNTEAFF.

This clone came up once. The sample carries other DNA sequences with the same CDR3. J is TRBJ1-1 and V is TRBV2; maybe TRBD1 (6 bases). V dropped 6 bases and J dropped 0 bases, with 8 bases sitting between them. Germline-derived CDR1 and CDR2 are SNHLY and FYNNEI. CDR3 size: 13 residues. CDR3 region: CASRRGVNTEAFF. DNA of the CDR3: TGTGCCAGCAGGAGGGGGGTGAACACTGAAGCTTTCTTT.